This is a list of T cell receptor beta chains from one sample in a study of beta chain features in type 1 diabetes. Clones were read by immunoSEQ multiplex PCR, and TCRdb kept only the in-frame ones, dropping some. The table has approximately 250,000 clones, about 14% seen once. Sequencing was done on a sample of naive CD4+ T cells from blood. All receptors come from a woman between 35 and 50 years old in good health. Each CDR3 is given with its conserved first and last residue. D genes are given only for firm matches. Not all rows give a size; the values are once, few, many and, for expanded clones, a class.

d_gene	v_gene	abundance	j_gene	CDR3nt	CDR3aa
-	TRBV2	few	TRBJ2-7	TGTGCCAGCAGTGAAATGCAGGGCTCCTACGAGCAGTACTTC	CASSEMQGSYEQYF
-	TRBV2	few	TRBJ2-4	TGTGCCAGCAGTGAATACAGGGTAGCGAACATTCAGTACTTC	CASSEYRVANIQYF
-	TRBV7-2	few	TRBJ2-2	TGTGCCAGCAGCCCATACACAGCGAAGGGGCTTCTCACCGGGGAGCTGTTTTTT	CASSPYTAKGLLTGELFF
TRBD1	TRBV5-1	few	TRBJ2-5	TGCGCCAGCAGCTTGGATGGGACAGCGCAAGAGACCCAGTACTTC	CASSLDGTAQETQYF
-	TRBV25-1	-	TRBJ2-5	TGTGCCAGCAGTGAAGTCGGAGTGGGAGAGACCCAGTACTTC	CASSEVGVGETQYF
-	TRBV6-1	few	TRBJ1-5	TGTGCCAGCAGTAGACAGGATAGCAATCAGCCCCAGCATTTT	CASSRQDSNQPQHF
TRBD2	TRBV9	-	TRBJ2-7	TGTGCCAGCAGCGTAGGGGGTAGCGGGGTGTACGAGCAGTACTTC	CASSVGGSGVYEQYF
TRBD1	TRBV7-2	many	TRBJ1-5	TGTGCCAGCAGCTTAGGACAGGGAGGTCAGCCCCAGCATTTT	CASSLGQGGQPQHF
-	TRBV5-1	few	TRBJ1-2	TGCGCCAGCAGCTTCTTGTCTAGAACTCTCCCTAACTATGGCTACACCTTC	CASSFLSRTLPNYGYTF
TRBD1	TRBV2	few	TRBJ1-4	TGTGCCAGCAGTCGCCCGCGCGCGACAGGGGGAAGGGAAAAACTGTTTTTT	CASSRPRATGGREKLFF
TRBD1	TRBV19	few	TRBJ1-6	TGTGCCAGTAGTATGACAGGGGGCGATTCACCCCTCCACTTT	CASSMTGGDSPLHF
-	TRBV19	-	TRBJ1-5	TGTGCCAGTAGTATCTTATTTCAGCCCCAGCATTTT	CASSILFQPQHF
TRBD1	TRBV27	-	TRBJ1-5	TGTGCCAGCGGACGGACAGGGGGTCAGCCCCAGCATTTT	CASGRTGGQPQHF
-	TRBV29-1	few	TRBJ2-2	TGCAGCGTTAGGACAGCCGGAGGCTCGAACACCGGGGAGCTGTTTTTT	CSVRTAGGSNTGELFF
TRBD1	TRBV19	few	TRBJ2-4	TGTGCCAGTAGTACCTCCGGGACAGGGGTCAACATTCAGTACTTC	CASSTSGTGVNIQYF
-	TRBV19	few	TRBJ2-1	TGTGCCAGTAGCATAGGACAATCCAATGAGCAGTTCTTC	CASSIGQSNEQFF
-	TRBV7-8	-	TRBJ1-4	TGTGCCAGCAGCCTAACAGGGAAAACTAATGAAAAACTGTTTTTT	CASSLTGKTNEKLFF
TRBD2	TRBV7-2	few	TRBJ2-3	TGTGCCAGCAGCTTCAGCGGGGCCCGCACAGATACGCAGTATTTT	CASSFSGARTDTQYF
TRBD2	TRBV11-2	-	TRBJ2-1	TGTGCCAGCAGCCGTTACCTAACTAGCGGGGGGAGCGATGAGCAGTTCTTC	CASSRYLTSGGSDEQFF
-	TRBV7-2	-	TRBJ1-3	TGTGCCAGCAGCTTACACGGCTCTGGAAACACCATATATTTT	CASSLHGSGNTIYF
TRBD2	TRBV5-4	few	TRBJ2-2	TGTGCCAGCAGCCCCGGGGGGTTAGCGGGAAACACCGGGGAGCTGTTTTTT	CASSPGGLAGNTGELFF
TRBD2	TRBV5-1	few	TRBJ2-1	TGCGCCAGCAGCTTGGTTACTAGCGGGGGTAATGAGCAGTTCTTC	CASSLVTSGGNEQFF
TRBD1	TRBV4-1	-	TRBJ1-6	TGCGCCAGCAGCCAAGATGGGAGCAGGGGGCTGGATTCACCCCTCCACTTT	CASSQDGSRGLDSPLHF
-	TRBV7-9	few	TRBJ1-5	TGTGCCAGCAGCTTAGAAGGGGGATCCGGCAATCAGCCCCAGCATTTT	CASSLEGGSGNQPQHF
-	TRBV5-1	-	TRBJ2-5	TGCGCCAGCAGCCGGGGGACAGCACAAGAGACCCAGTACTTC	CASSRGTAQETQYF
TRBD2	TRBV5-1	-	TRBJ2-5	TGCGCCAGCAGCTTGGAGTCTAGCGGGTTAATGGAGACCCAGTACTTC	CASSLESSGLMETQYF
-	TRBV5-8	-	TRBJ2-7	TGTGCCAGCAGCTTTGGCGGGATAACCCCCTACGAGCAGTACTTC	CASSFGGITPYEQYF
TRBD1	TRBV5-5	few	TRBJ2-5	TGTGCCAGCAGCCAGAACAGGGGGCGCTTAGAGACCCAGTACTTC	CASSQNRGRLETQYF
-	TRBV7-8	-	TRBJ2-3	TGTGCCAGCAGCCTGCGGGACCGCCAAGGGTATACGCAGTATTTT	CASSLRDRQGYTQYF
TRBD1	TRBV6-5	few	TRBJ2-7	TGTGCCAGCAGTTACTCCTCACAGGGGGCAGGGTACGAGCAGTACTTC	CASSYSSQGAGYEQYF
-	TRBV19	few	TRBJ2-3	TGTGCCAGTAGTATCCGGACAGATACGCAGTATTTT	CASSIRTDTQYF
TRBD1	TRBV6-6	-	TRBJ2-7	TGTGCCAGCAGCCCCGACGGACAGGGAAGCTACGAGCAGTACTTC	CASSPDGQGSYEQYF
TRBD2	TRBV9	few	TRBJ2-2	TGTGCCAGCAGCGTCGAGGGACTAGGGTCCTACACCGGGGAGCTGTTTTTT	CASSVEGLGSYTGELFF
-	TRBV5-6	-	TRBJ2-3	TGTGCCAGCAGCTTGGTAGGGGGTAGCACAGATACGCAGTATTTT	CASSLVGGSTDTQYF
TRBD2	TRBV4-2	few	TRBJ2-5	TGTGCCAGCAGCCAAGACTGGGCAGCGGGGGCCCAAGAGACCCAGTACTTC	CASSQDWAAGAQETQYF
TRBD1	TRBV4-1	-	TRBJ2-7	TGCGCCAGCAGCCAGGTAGTCGGACAGGGGGCGGGTGAGCAGTACTTC	CASSQVVGQGAGEQYF
-	TRBV6-1	few	TRBJ1-4	TGTGCCAGCACTGCGGCCCGAGTCGAGCCTGAAAAACTGTTTTTT	CASTAARVEPEKLFF
TRBD1	TRBV4-1	-	TRBJ2-7	TGCGCCAGCAGCCGCCCATCCGGGACAGGGAGCTCCTACGAGCAGTACTTC	CASSRPSGTGSSYEQYF
TRBD1	TRBV11-2	-	TRBJ2-4	TGTGCCAGCAGCTTAGGGACAGGGGGTTTCAAAAACATTCAGTACTTC	CASSLGTGGFKNIQYF
TRBD2	TRBV5-1	-	TRBJ2-3	TGCGCCAGCAGCGCGCGGACTAGCGGGGGGGCATCAGATACGCAGTATTTT	CASSARTSGGASDTQYF
TRBD1	TRBV7-2	few	TRBJ1-1	TGTGCCAGCAGCTTAGTCTGGGGACAGGGCACTGAAGCTTTCTTT	CASSLVWGQGTEAFF
-	TRBV18	-	TRBJ1-5	TGTGCCAGCTCACCACCACTCGGGCAGGGTCTACAGCCCCAGCATTTT	CASSPPLGQGLQPQHF
-	TRBV19	few	TRBJ2-3	TGTGCCAGTAGTATAACCGTGGCCGCCACAGATACGCAGTATTTT	CASSITVAATDTQYF
-	TRBV7-2	-	TRBJ2-7	TGTGCCAGCAGCTTACTAGGCTACGAGCAGTACTTC	CASSLLGYEQYF
TRBD1	TRBV27	-	TRBJ1-4	TGTGCCAGCAGGGGGACAGGGGAGCATGAAAAACTGTTTTTT	CASRGTGEHEKLFF
-	TRBV18	few	TRBJ2-3	TGTGCCAGCTCACAACTAGCCCAGAGGAGAACCACAGATACGCAGTATTTT	CASSQLAQRRTTDTQYF
TRBD2	TRBV4-3	-	TRBJ2-1	TGCGCCAGCAGCCAACTGGTGGGGGGGAATGAGCAGTTCTTC	CASSQLVGGNEQFF
-	TRBV6-1	-	TRBJ1-5	TGTGCCAGCAGTGAAAGTTTAAGGAGCGATCAGCCCCAGCATTTT	CASSESLRSDQPQHF
TRBD1	TRBV2	-	TRBJ2-1	TGTGCCAGCCGGGACAGCTCCTACAATGAGCAGTTCTTC	CASRDSSYNEQFF
-	TRBV4-2	few	TRBJ2-5	TGTGCCAGCAGCCAAGATAAACCGGGGGAAGAGACCCAGTACTTC	CASSQDKPGEETQYF
-	TRBV9	few	TRBJ2-2	TGTGCCAGCAGCGTAGAGGGAGTGCCCACCGGGGAGCTGTTTTTT	CASSVEGVPTGELFF
-	TRBV5-1	few	TRBJ1-3	TGCGCCAGCAGCTCCAGTGTGGCGGGCGAATCTGGAAACACCATATATTTT	CASSSSVAGESGNTIYF
TRBD2	TRBV9	few	TRBJ2-1	TGTGCCAGCAGCGTAGAGGGGACTAACAATGAGCAGTTCTTC	CASSVEGTNNEQFF